One and the same sample provided the 10 T cell receptor beta chains below, sequenced in a study of cytomegalovirus exposure and HLA in healthy donors (TCRdb year 2017). Receptor amplification or capture employed the immunoSEQ multiplex PCR assay. For the multiplex PCR, a mixture combining 60 forward primers for TCR Vbeta segments and 13 reverse primers for TCR Jbeta segments was used. The table comes from immuneACCESS by way of TCRdb, which keeps in-frame sequences with V and J called. Part of the clones is missing from these tables; in studies checked, under half for an unresolved V gene and the rest for unknown reasons. For this sample the table gives 170,000 or so clones, of which around 77% were detected only once. The top ten clonotypes cover 1.6% of the sample. The sample was PBMCs. These receptors were obtained from a woman aged 25 to 39 in good health and CMV-seronegative.

The chain links TRBV28 to TRBJ1-2; D gene uncertain. Trimming shortened V by 6 bases and J by 7 bases, and 18 bases separated the two germline ends. This CDR3 is 14 amino acids long. From germline, CDR1 is MDHEN and CDR2 SYDVKM. CDR3 loop: CASSPQRARSGYTF. The CDR3 bases are TGTGCCAGCAGCCCCCAGAGGGCCCGTAGTGGCTACACCTTC.

J is TRBJ2-5 and V is TRBV5-8, with 10 bases fitting TRBD1. The germline V gene has CDR1 SGHTS and CDR2 YDEGEE. The V gene end was trimmed by 3 bases and the J gene end by 6 bases; junction bases not matched to a gene: 8. This CDR3 spans 15 amino acids. The CDR3 DNA sequence: TGTGCCAGCAGCTACGACAGGGGGCGCGGAAAGACCCAGTACTTC. This gives the protein CASSYDRGRGKTQYF.

This rearrangement joins TRBV2 to TRBJ2-7, with D maybe TRBD2 (6 bases). CDR3 length: 13 residues. Germline V lookup: CDR1 SNHLY, CDR2 FYNNEI. V shed 7 bases and J shed 3 bases, with 13 bases lying between them. The CDR3 loop is CASKRGFSYEQYF. In nucleotides, the CDR3 is TGTGCCAGCAAACGGGGGTTCAGCTACGAGCAGTACTTC.

The CDR3 loop reads CASSLAGRGNEKLFF. For the CDR3, the DNA is TGTGCCAGCAGCTTAGCGGGCAGGGGTAATGAAAAACTGTTTTTT. The chain recombines TRBV7-2 with TRBJ1-4; perhaps TRBD1 as D (6 bases). Trimming stripped 0 bases from V and 4 bases from J, with 9 bases between. This CDR3 has 15 amino acids. Per germline, CDR1 SGHTA and CDR2 FQGNSA.

This chain uses TRBV27 with TRBJ2-7; D might be TRBD2 (5 bases). Looked up from germline, CDR1 is MNHEY and CDR2 is SMNVEV (reference sequence). The germline V and J ends were trimmed by 6 bases and 0 bases, with 6 bases remaining between them. This CDR3 is 12 amino acids long. This CDR3 is CASRRGSYEQYF. CDR3 coding DNA: TGTGCCAGCAGACGGGGCTCCTACGAGCAGTACTTC.

The gene calls are TRBV18 and TRBJ2-6, with 9 bases matching TRBD1. Unmatched junction bases numbered 4, after V lost 3 bases and J lost 1 base. Germline V gene data show CDR1 as KGHSH and CDR2 as LQKENI. The CDR3 runs 17 residues. CDR3 amino acids: CASSPRTGVSGANVLTF. CDR3 coding DNA: TGTGCCAGCTCACCGAGGACAGGGGTTTCTGGGGCCAACGTCCTGACTTTC.

This clone has only a few counts. The chain uses TRBV5-1 and TRBJ1-1, with unresolved D. Deletions cut 0 bases from V and 1 base from J, with 7 bases between. CDR1 and CDR2 (germline): SGHRS, YFSETQ. The CDR3 loop spans 14 amino acids. The CDR3 region has the DNA TGCGCCAGCAGCTTGGCGGGTCAGAACACTGAAGCTTTCTTT. It codes for CASSLAGQNTEAFF.

The V and J genes are TRBV5-8 and TRBJ2-7; 7 bases agree with TRBD1. Germline V gene sequence: CDR1 SGHTS, CDR2 YDEGEE. V gave up 7 bases and J gave up 3 bases; unmatched junction bases: 13. The CDR3 sequence is 15 residues long. The CDR3 nucleotides are TGTGCCAGCGGCCCTTGGCGCCGGGACAGCTACGAGCAGTACTTC. As protein: CASGPWRRDSYEQYF. Looking up the rest from reference TRBV5-8 and TRBJ2-7 gives the full variable domain: EAGVTQSPTHLIKTRGQQATLRCSPISGHTSVYWYQQALGLGLQFLLWYDEGEERNRGNFPPRFSGRQFPNYSSELNVNALELEDSALYLCASGPWRRDSYEQYFGPGTRLTVT.

For this clone: Other nucleotide sequences in the sample specify the same CDR3. The CDR3 here is CASSEVRGSGANVLTF. CDR3 bases: TGTGCCAGCAGTGAAGTCCGGGGTTCTGGGGCCAACGTCCTGACTTTC. This rearrangement joins TRBV2 to TRBJ2-6; TRBD2 might be the D (5 bases). Germline assignment: CDR1 SNHLY and CDR2 FYNNEI. V shed 1 base and J shed 1 base, with 8 bases lying between them. The CDR3 extends over 16 amino acids.

J is TRBJ1-3 and V is TRBV7-2; D possibly corresponds to TRBD1 (5 bases). V was trimmed by 0 bases and J by 0 bases, leaving 9 bases between them. Germline V gene sequence: CDR1 SGHTA, CDR2 FQGNSA. This CDR3 is 16 amino acids long. CDR3 coding DNA: TGTGCCAGCAGCTTAGCCGGGGGAAGCTCTGGAAACACCATATATTTT. It translates to CASSLAGGSSGNTIYF. Based on the CDR3 plus reference TRBV7-2 and TRBJ1-3, the full variable domain is GAGVSQSPSNKVTEKGKDVELRCDPISGHTALYWYRQSLGQGLEFLIYFQGNSAPDKSGLPSDRFSAERTGGSVSTLTIQRTQQEDSAVYLCASSLAGGSSGNTIYFGEGSWLTVV.